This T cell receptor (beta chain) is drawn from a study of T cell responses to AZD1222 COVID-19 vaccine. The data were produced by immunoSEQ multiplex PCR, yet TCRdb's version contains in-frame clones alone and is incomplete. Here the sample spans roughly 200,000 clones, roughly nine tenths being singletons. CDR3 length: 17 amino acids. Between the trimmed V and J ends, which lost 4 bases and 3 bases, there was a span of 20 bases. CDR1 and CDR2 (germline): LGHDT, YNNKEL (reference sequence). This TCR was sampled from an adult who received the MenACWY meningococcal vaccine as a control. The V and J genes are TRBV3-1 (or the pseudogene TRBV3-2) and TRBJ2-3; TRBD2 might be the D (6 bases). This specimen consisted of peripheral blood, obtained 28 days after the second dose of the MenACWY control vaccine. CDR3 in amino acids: CASSRGASLDITDTQYF. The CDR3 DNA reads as TGTGCCAGCAGCCGCGGGGCTAGCTTAGATATTACAGATACGCAGTATTTT.